This TCR beta chain was recorded in a study of shared clonotypes between healthy human individuals. Trimming took off 1 base at V and 6 bases at J, with 7 bases between the two ends. CDR1 and CDR2 (germline): MGHRA, YSYEKL. The CDR3 extends over 12 amino acids. Remarks on this clone: Other DNA sequences in the sample encode the same CDR3.

Only in-frame clones appear in the TCRdb table, and some are missing; sequencing was by immunoSEQ multiplex PCR. The sample yields over a million clones, around 97% seen once. Sequencing was carried out using naive CD4+ T cells sorted from blood. Regarding subset: CD45RA+ positively selected. This clonotype originated in a man under 40 in good health. The V gene is TRBV4-1, the J gene TRBJ2-7; D gene ambiguous. The CDR3 sequence: CASSQVLGEQYF. CDR3 coding DNA: TGCGCCAGCAGCCAAGTTTTGGGCGAGCAGTACTTC.